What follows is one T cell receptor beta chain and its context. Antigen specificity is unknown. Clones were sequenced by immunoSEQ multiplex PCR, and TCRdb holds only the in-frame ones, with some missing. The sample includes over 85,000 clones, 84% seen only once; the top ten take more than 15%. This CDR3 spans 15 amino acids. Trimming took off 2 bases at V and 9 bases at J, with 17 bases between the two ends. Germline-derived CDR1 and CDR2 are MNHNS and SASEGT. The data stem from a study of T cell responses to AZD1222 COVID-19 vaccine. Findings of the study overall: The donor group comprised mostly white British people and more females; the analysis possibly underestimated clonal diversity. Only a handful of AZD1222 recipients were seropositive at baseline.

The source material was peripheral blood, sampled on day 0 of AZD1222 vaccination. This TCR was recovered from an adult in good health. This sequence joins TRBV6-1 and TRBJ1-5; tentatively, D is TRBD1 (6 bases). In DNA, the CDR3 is TGTGCCAGCAGTGAAAATCAGGGGAGGAGCGGGCCCCAGCATTTT. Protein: CASSENQGRSGPQHF.